This T cell receptor beta chain was recovered during a study of response to subunit inactivated influenza vaccine (dated by TCRdb to 2016 to 2019). About the investigation overall: To follow how T cells responded to a trivalent subunit inactivated influenza vaccine, the researchers relied on deep quantitative profiling of the T cell receptor repertoire. Here is what the overall study found, with its caveats: It was suggested by the authors that each seasonal influenza vaccination may recruit only a limited number of new T cells.

Counted from cysteine to phenylalanine, this CDR3 has 16 amino acids. Only the CDR3 DNA stays, 48 bases, in frame from base 1. CDR1 and CDR2 are read off the germline V gene as SGHTA and FQGTGA. After removal of 5 bases from V and 4 bases from J, the junction retains 5 bases not matched to a gene. A word on this clonotype: Its antigen remains undetermined. The input lacks base qualities; no much larger clone sits a single base away.

The protocol used for the library was RT-PCR. Sequencing instrument: Illumina HiSeq 2500. The raw public data were reprocessed by TCRdb itself: fastp quality trimming at Q25, MiXCR clonotype calling, in-frame beta chains only. CDR3 protein duplicates are merged, each entry listing the most common genes and DNA. The sample contains roughly 700,000 distinct CDR3 sequences, about a sixth of them found a single time. 11% of the sample goes to the ten largest clones. The V and J genes are TRBV7-3 and TRBJ2-3; 14 central bases correspond to TRBD2. This receptor was identified in a man aged 50-59 years who received an inactivated influenza vaccine. Donor details come from another sample of the same person, matched by shared clones. The material was PBMCs from blood, obtained approximately 13 days after vaccination. The CDR3 protein is CASSTGTSGSADTQYF. The nucleotide sequence reads as follows: TGTGCCAGCAGCACCGGGACTAGCGGGAGCGCAGATACGCAGTATTTT.